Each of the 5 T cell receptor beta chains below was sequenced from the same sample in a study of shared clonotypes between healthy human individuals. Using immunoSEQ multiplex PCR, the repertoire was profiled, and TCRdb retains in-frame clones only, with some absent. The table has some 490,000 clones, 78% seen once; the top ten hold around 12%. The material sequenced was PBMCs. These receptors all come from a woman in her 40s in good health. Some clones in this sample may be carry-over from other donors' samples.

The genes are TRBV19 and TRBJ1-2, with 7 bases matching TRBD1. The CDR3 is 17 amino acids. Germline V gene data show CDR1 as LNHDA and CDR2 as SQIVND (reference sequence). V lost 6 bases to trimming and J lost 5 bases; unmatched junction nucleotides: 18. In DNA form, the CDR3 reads TGTGCCAGTAGCCCTCAGGGACAGAACGACCCGAAATATGGCTACACCTTC. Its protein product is CASSPQGQNDPKYGYTF. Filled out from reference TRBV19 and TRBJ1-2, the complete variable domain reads DGGITQSPKYLFRKEGQNVTLSCEQNLNHDAMYWYRQDPGQGLRLIYYSQIVNDFQKGDIAEGYSVSREKKESFPLTVTSAQKNPTAFYLCASSPQGQNDPKYGYTFGSGTRLTVV.

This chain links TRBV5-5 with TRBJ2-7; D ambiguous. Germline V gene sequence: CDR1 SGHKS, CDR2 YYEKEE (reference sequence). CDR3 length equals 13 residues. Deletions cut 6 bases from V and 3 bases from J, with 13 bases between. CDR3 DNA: TGTGCCAGCACCCGGACGGTCAACTACGAGCAGTACTTC. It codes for CASTRTVNYEQYF.

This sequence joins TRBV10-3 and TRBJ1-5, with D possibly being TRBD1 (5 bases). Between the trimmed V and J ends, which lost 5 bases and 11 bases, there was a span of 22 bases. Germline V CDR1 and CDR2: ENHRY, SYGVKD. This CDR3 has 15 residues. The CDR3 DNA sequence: TGTGCCATCAGTTCTGAGGCTAACGCGGGGCCAGCCCAGCATTTT. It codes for CAISSEANAGPAQHF.

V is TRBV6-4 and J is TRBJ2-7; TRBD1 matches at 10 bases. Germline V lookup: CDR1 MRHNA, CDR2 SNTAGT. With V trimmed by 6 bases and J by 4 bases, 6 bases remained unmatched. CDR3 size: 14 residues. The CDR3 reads CASSEGQGGYEQYF. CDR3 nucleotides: TGTGCCAGCAGCGAAGGACAGGGGGGGTACGAGCAGTACTTC.

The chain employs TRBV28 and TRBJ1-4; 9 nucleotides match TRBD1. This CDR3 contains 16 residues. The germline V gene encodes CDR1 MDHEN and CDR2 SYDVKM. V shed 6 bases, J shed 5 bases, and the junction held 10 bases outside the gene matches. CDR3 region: CASRWDRVGLNEKLFF. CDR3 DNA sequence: TGTGCCAGCAGGTGGGACAGGGTCGGTTTAAATGAAAAACTGTTTTTT.